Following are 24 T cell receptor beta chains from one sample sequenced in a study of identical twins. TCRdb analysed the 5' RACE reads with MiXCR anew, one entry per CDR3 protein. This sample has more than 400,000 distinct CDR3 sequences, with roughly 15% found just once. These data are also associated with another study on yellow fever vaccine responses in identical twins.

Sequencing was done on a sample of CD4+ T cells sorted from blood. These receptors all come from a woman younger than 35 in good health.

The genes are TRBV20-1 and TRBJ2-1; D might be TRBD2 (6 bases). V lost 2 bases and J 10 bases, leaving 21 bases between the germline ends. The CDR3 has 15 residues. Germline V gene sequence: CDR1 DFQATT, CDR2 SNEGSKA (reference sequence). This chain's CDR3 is CSARRLVGGYEEQFF. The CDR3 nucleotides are TGCAGTGCTAGAAGGTTGGTGGGAGGTTATGAGGAGCAGTTCTTC.

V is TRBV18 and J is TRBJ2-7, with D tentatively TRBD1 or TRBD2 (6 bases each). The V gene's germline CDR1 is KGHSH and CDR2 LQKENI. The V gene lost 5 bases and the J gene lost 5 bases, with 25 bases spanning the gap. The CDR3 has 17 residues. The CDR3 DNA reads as TGTGCCAGCTCAGCCTACCGGGGGCAGGCTAATAACAACGAGCAGTACTTC. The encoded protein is CASSAYRGQANNNEQYF.

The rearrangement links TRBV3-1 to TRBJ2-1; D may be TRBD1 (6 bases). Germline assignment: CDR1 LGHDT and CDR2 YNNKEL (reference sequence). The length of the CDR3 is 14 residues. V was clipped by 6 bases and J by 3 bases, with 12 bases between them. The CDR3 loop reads CASSPQDSYNEQFF. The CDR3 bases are TGTGCCAGCAGTCCCCAGGACAGCTACAATGAGCAGTTCTTC.

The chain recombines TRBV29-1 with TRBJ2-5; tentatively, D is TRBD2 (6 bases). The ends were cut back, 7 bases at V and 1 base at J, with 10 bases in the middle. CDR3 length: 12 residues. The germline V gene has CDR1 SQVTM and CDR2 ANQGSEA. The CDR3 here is CSAGLTQETQYF. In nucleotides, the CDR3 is TGCAGCGCGGGACTGACCCAAGAGACCCAGTACTTC.

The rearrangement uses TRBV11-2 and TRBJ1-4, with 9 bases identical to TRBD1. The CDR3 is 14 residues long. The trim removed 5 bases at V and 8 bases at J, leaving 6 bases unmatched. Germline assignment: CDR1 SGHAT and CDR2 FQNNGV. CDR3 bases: TGTGCCAGCAGCCCCGGGACAGGGTGGGAAAAACTGTTTTTT. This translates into CASSPGTGWEKLFF. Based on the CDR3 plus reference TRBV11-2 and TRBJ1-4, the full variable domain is EAGVAQSPRYKIIEKRQSVAFWCNPISGHATLYWYQQILGQGPKLLIQFQNNGVVDDSQLPKDRFSAERLKGVDSTLKIQPAKLEDSAVYLCASSPGTGWEKLFFGSGTQLSVL.

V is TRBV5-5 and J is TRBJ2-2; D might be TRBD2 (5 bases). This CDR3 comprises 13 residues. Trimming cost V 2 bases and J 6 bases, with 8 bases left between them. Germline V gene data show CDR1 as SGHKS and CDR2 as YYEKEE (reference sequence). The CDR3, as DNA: TGTGCCAGCAGCTTTGGACTTTCCGGGGAGCTGTTTTTT. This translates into CASSFGLSGELFF.

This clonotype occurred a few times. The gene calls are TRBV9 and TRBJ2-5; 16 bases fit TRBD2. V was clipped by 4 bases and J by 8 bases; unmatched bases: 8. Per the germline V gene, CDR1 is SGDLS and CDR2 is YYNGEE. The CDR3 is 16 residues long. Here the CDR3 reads CASSLGLAGGMGTQYF. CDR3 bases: TGTGCCAGCAGCCTGGGACTAGCGGGAGGGATGGGAACCCAGTACTTC.

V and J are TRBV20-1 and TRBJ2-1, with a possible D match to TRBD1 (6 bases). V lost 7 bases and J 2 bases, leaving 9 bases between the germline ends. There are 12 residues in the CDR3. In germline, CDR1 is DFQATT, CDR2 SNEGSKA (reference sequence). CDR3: CSGEGAYNEQFF. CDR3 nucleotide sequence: TGCAGTGGAGAGGGGGCCTACAATGAGCAGTTCTTC.

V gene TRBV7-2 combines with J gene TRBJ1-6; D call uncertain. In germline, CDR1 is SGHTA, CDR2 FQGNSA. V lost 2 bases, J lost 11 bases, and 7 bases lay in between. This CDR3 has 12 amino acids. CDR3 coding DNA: TGTGCCAGCAGCTTATCCGACGCACCCCTCCACTTT. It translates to CASSLSDAPLHF.

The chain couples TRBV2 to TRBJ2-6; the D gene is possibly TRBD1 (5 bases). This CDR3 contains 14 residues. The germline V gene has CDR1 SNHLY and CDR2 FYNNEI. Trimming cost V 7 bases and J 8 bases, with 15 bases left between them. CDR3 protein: CASKSTAVPNVLTF. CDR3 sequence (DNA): TGTGCCAGCAAATCGACAGCTGTACCCAACGTCCTGACTTTC.

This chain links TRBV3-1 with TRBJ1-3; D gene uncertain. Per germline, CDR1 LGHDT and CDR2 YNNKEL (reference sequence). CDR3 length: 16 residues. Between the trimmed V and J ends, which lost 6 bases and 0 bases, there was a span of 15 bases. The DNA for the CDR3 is TGTGCCAGCAGGAGGGAGGGCACGAGCTCTGGAAACACCATATATTTT. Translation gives CASRREGTSSGNTIYF. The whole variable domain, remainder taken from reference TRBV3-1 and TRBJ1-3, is DTAVSQTPKYLVTQMGNDKSIKCEQNLGHDTMYWYKQDSKKFLKIMFSYNNKELIINETVPNRFSPKSPDKAHLNLHINSLELGDSAVYFCASRREGTSSGNTIYFGEGSWLTVV.

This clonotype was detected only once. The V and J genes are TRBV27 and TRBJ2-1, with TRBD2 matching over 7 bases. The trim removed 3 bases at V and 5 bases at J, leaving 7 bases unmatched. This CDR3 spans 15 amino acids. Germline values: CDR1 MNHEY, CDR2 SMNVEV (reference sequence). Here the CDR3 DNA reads TGTGCCAGCAGTTTCTCTAGCGGAAAGAACAATGAGCAGTTCTTC. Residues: CASSFSSGKNNEQFF.

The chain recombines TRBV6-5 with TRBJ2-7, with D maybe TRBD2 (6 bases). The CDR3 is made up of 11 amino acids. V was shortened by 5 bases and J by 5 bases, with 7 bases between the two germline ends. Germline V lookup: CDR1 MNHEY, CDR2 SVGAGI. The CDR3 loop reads CASSGGDEQYF. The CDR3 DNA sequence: TGTGCCAGCAGTGGCGGGGACGAGCAGTACTTC.

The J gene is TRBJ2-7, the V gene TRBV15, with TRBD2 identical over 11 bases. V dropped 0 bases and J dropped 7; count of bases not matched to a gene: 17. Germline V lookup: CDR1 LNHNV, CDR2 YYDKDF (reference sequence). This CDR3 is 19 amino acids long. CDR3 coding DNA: TGTGCCACCAGCAGAGAACCCACTAGCGGGGGCAATGAAATTTCGGAGCAGTACGTC. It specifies CATSREPTSGGNEISEQYV.

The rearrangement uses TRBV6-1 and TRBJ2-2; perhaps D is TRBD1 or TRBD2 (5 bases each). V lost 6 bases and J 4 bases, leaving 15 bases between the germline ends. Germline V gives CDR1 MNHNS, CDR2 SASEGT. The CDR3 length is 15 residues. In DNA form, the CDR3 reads TGTGCCAGCAGAGTGAGGGGTCAGGGCACCGGGGAGCTGTTTTTT. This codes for CASRVRGQGTGELFF.

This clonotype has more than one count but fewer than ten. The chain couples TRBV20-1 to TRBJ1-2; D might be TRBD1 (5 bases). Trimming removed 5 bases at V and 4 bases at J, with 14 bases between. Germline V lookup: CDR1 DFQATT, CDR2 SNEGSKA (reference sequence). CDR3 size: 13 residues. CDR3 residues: CSASTGTAYGYTF. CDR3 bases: TGCAGTGCTTCCACCGGGACGGCCTATGGCTACACCTTC.

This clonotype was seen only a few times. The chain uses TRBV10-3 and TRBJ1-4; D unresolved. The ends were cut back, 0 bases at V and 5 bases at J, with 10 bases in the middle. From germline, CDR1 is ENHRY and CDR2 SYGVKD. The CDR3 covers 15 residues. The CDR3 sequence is CAISESIGANEKLFF. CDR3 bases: TGTGCCATCAGTGAGTCGATTGGTGCAAATGAAAAACTGTTTTTT.

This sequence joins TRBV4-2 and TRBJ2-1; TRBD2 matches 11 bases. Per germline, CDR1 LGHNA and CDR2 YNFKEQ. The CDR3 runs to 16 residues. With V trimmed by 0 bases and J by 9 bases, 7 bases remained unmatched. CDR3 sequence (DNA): TGTGCCAGCAGCCAAGACGCGACTAGCGGGGTGTCTGAGCAGTTCTTC. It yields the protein CASSQDATSGVSEQFF.

CDR3 sequence (DNA): TGTGCCAGCAGAGCACGGGGCAGGGTTCGCGGAACAGATACGCAGTATTTT. It encodes CASRARGRVRGTDTQYF. J is TRBJ2-3 and V is TRBV12-3 or TRBV12-4; D possibly matches TRBD1 or TRBD2 (5 bases each). The CDR3 runs 17 residues. With 6 bases removed from V and 3 bases from J, the gap between germline ends came to 22 bases.

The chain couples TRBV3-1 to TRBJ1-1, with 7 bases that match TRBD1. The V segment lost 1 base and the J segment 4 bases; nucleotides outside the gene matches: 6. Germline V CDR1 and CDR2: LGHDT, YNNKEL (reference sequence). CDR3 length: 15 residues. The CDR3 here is CASSQAGQLATEAFF. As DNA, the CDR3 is TGTGCCAGCAGCCAAGCGGGACAGCTTGCCACTGAAGCTTTCTTT.

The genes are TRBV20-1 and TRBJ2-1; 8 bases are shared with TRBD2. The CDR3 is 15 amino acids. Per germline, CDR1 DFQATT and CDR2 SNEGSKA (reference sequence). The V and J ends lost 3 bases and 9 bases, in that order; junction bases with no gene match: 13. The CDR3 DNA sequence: TGCAGTGCTAGCCCAGCGGGAGAGCGCTGGGGTGAGCAGTTCTTC. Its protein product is CSASPAGERWGEQFF.

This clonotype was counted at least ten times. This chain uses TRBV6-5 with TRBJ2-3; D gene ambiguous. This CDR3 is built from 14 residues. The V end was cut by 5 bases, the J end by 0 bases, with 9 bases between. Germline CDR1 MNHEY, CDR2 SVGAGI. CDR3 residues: CASSHKDSTDTQYF. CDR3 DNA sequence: TGTGCCAGCAGTCACAAAGACAGCACAGATACGCAGTATTTT.

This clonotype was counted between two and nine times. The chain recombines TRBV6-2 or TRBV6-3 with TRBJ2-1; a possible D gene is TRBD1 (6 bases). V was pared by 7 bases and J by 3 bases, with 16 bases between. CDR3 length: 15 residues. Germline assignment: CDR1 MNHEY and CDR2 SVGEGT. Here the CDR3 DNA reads TGTGCCAGCAAGGGGGAACGGGGCCACTACAATGAGCAGTTCTTC. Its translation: CASKGERGHYNEQFF.

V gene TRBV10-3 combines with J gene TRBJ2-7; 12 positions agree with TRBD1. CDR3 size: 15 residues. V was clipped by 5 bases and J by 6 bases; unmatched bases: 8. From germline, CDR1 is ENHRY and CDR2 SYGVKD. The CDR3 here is CAISTGTGGLVEQYF. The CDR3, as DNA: TGTGCCATCAGTACTGGGACAGGGGGCCTCGTCGAGCAGTACTTC.